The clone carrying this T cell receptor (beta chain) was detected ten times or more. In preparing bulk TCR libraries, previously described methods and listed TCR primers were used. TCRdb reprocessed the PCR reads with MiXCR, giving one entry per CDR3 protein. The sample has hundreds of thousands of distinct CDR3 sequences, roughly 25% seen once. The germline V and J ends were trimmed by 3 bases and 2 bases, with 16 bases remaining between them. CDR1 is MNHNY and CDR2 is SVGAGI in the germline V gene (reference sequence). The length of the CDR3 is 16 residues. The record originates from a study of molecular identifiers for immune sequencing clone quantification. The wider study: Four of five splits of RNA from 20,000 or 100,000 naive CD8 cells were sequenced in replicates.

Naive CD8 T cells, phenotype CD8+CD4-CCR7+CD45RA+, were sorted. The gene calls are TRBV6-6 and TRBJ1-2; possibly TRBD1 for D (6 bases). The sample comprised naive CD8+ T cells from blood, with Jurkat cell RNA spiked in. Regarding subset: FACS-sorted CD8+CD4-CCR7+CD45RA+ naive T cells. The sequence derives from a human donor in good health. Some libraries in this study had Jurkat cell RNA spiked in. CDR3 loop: CASSYPGQKENYGYTF. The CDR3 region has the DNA TGTGCCAGCAGTTATCCCGGACAGAAAGAAAACTATGGCTACACCTTC.